This T cell receptor beta chain was sequenced during a study of response to subunit inactivated influenza vaccine. In this sample, this clonotype turned up many times. The CDR3 has 12 residues. The V and J ends lost 5 bases and 2 bases respectively, with 2 bases between them. Germline-derived CDR1 and CDR2 are SGHDT and YYEEEE. Using its own MiXCR run on the RT-PCR reads, TCRdb lists one record per CDR3 protein. The sample contains over 800,000 distinct CDR3 sequences, roughly 20% of which appear only once. The clonotype was recovered from a man aged 50 to 59 who received an inactivated influenza vaccine. The sample consisted of PBMCs from blood, taken roughly 5 days after vaccination. V gene TRBV5-6 combines with J gene TRBJ1-6; D call uncertain. The CDR3 protein is CASRTYNSPLHF. In DNA form, the CDR3 reads TGTGCCAGCAGGACCTATAATTCACCCCTCCACTTT.